Each of the 2 T cell receptor beta chains below was sequenced from the same sample in a study of human T cells and chemical hapten exposure. Time point given: patch test 3, about 24 weeks after DPC sensitization. Indicated treatment: therapeutic diphenylcyclopropenone sensitization with weekly scalp DPC. TCRdb reprocessed the RACE reads via MiXCR and lists one record per CDR3 protein. The sample records some 110,000 distinct CDR3 sequences, about 11% being singletons. The source material was whole blood, sampled in connection with sensitization to the hapten diphenylcyclopropenone (DPC). Receptor source: a woman aged 45-65 years with alopecia areata. Some clones in this sample may be carry-over from other donors' samples.

This clonotype was recorded at least ten times. The rearrangement uses TRBV14 and TRBJ1-1; D gene unclear. The CDR3 loop spans 15 amino acids. Germline CDR1 is SGHDN and CDR2 is FVKESK. The germline V and J ends were trimmed by 1 base and 3 bases, with 12 bases remaining between them. The DNA of the CDR3 is TGTGCCAGCAGCCAAGTCGGAGGAGGATACACTGAAGCTTTCTTT. This codes for CASSQVGGGYTEAFF.

This clonotype was found many times. The chain is built from TRBV29-1 and TRBJ2-4; 7 nucleotides agree with TRBD1. CDR3 size: 16 residues. V dropped 3 bases and J dropped 5; count of bases not matched to a gene: 13. The germline CDR1 and CDR2 sequences are SQVTM and ANQGSEA. This CDR3 reads CSVDGYRDRSQNIQYF. The CDR3 bases are TGCAGCGTTGACGGATATCGGGACAGATCTCAAAACATTCAGTACTTC.